A few counts support the clone carrying this T cell receptor beta chain. Antigen: not known. This CDR3 comprises 14 residues. Germline loops: CDR1 MDHEN, CDR2 SYDVKM. V lost 5 bases to trimming and J lost 4 bases, with 15 bases between them. It was with 60 Vbeta and 13 Jbeta primers that the PCR ran. Assay: immunoSEQ multiplex PCR; the TCRdb copy retains only in-frame clones and omits some. The table lists fewer than 180,000 clones, 60% to 70% of them singletons, with roughly 6.4% in the top ten. This sample was taken from a study of cytomegalovirus exposure and HLA in healthy donors. In the study overall: HLA-typed donors were the source of tens of millions of unique TCRs, which an early data release held. Regarding the study as a whole: Across donors, most TCRs were seen rarely, yet some public ones were widespread. When analyzed later, a missense DCLRE1C variant was found to be linked to TCR beta V- and J-gene trimming. A later analysis linked 15,000 to 20,000 TCR beta sequences to HLA alleles at 0.05 false discovery rate.

The sequenced sample consisted of PBMCs. This sequence was found in a woman aged 60-75 years in good health and CMV-seropositive. The gene calls are TRBV28 and TRBJ2-7; D unresolved. The CDR3 coding sequence is TGTGCCAGCAGTCCCGTTGAGCGCCCATACGAGCAGTACTTC. It translates to CASSPVERPYEQYF.